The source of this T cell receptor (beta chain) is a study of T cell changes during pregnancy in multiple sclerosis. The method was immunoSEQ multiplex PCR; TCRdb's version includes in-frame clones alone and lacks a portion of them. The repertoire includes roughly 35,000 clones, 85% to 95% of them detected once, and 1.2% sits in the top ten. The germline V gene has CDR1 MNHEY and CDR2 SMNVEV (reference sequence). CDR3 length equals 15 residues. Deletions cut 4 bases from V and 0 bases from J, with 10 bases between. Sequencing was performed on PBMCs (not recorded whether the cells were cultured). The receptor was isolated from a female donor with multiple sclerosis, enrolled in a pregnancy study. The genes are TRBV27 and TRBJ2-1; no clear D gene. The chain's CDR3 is CASSYQASSYNEQFF. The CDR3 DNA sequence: TGTGCCAGCAGTTACCAGGCTAGCTCCTACAATGAGCAGTTCTTC.